This T cell receptor (beta chain) was captured in a study of T-cell reconstitution after alpha-beta-depleted transplantation in children (dated by TCRdb to the mid-2010s). With respect to the entire study: Using TCR repertoire profiling, the study quantitatively followed how T-cell immune reconstitution unfolded in children after TCRalphabeta/CD19-depleted allogeneic hematopoietic cell transplantation.

CDR1 and CDR2, looked up from the germline V gene (reference sequence), are MNHEY and SMNVEV. Measured from the cysteine to the phenylalanine, the CDR3 is 16 residues long. The DNA shown is the 48-base CDR3, in frame from base 1. The junction carries 17 bases between V and J, which are trimmed by 2 bases and 6 bases respectively. Concerning this clonotype: This clone's antigen is unknown. Base quality data are lacking; no much larger clone is found one base away.

What the treatment or condition label conveys for this sample: allogeneic hematopoietic cell transplantation with graft depleted of TCRalphabeta T cells and CD19 B cells. TCRalphabeta/CD19-depleted allogeneic hematopoietic cell grafts were given to the transplant recipients, all of whom were children. General findings and caveats noted by the study authors: Hyperexpanded clone frequencies declined over subsequent months; after one year, T-cell counts and TCRbeta diversity were mostly attributed to newly produced T cells. The apparently early alphabetaT-cell count recovery about two months after transplant was reportedly dependent on only several hundred rapidly expanded clones derived from non-depleted graft cells. In some patients, the high TCRbeta diversity seen at day 60 was put down to recipient T cells and intrathymic progenitors that had survived conditioning.

Preparation of the library involved PCR. Sequencing instrument: Illumina HiSeq 2500. TCR library preparation used molecular barcoding, with unique molecular identifiers applied to normalize quantification of the TCRbeta repertoire. TCRdb applied fastp at Q25 and MiXCR to the public reads, then kept only in-frame beta chains. Rows with one shared CDR3 protein collapse into an entry with the most common genes and DNA. The sample has 550,000 to 600,000 distinct CDR3 sequences on record, under 30% of them singletons. Approximately 14% of the sample rests with the top ten. Sequenced here: PBMCs, mostly from graft donor cells, sampled 360 days after TCRalphabeta/CD19-depleted stem cell transplant. Rearrangement joined TRBV27 to TRBJ2-1; a tentative D match to TRBD2 spans 7 bases. This TCR derives from a boy younger than two who had a stem cell transplant for acute myeloid leukemia, so the T cells may come from the graft donor. In nucleotides, the sequence is TGTGCCAGCAGTTTAAGGGGTGGGGGGGCAGGCAATGAGCAGTTCTTC. This codes for CASSLRGGGAGNEQFF.